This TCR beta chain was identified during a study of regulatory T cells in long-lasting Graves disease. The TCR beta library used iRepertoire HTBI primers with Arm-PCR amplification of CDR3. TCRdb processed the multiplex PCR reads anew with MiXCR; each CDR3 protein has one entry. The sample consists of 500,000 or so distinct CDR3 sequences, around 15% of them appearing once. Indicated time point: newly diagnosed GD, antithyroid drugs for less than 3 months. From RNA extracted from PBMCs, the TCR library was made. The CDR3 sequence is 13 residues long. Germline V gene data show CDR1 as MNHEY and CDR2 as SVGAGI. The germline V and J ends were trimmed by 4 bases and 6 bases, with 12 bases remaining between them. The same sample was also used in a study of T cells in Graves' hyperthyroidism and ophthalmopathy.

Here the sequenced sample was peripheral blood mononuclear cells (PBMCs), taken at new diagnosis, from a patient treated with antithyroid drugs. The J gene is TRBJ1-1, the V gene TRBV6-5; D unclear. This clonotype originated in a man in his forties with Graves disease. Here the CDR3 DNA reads TGTGCCAGCAGTTTTCCAGCCCCTCCTGAAGCTTTCTTT. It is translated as CASSFPAPPEAFF.